The rows below give T cell receptor beta chains drawn from one sample of a study of blood T cell repertoires in COVID-19. The method was immunoSEQ multiplex PCR; TCRdb's version includes in-frame clones alone and lacks a portion of them. The sample has approximately 310,000 clones, about nine tenths seen once. Sequenced input: PBMCs or T cells enriched from blood (not recorded which). The source is a man aged 55-75 years who had recovered from COVID-19. Each CDR3 is given with its conserved first and last residue. The order of the fields is V gene, clone size, J gene, D gene, CDR3 DNA, CDR3 protein. A D gene is named only where the DNA matches it firmly. Not all rows give a size; the values are once, few, many and, for expanded clones, a class.

>TRBV19|few|TRBJ1-1|NA
TGTGCCAGTAGTCCCCGCGGAGCCACTTACACTGAAGCTTTCTTT
CASSPRGATYTEAFF
>TRBV2|NA|TRBJ2-7|TRBD2
TGTGCCAGCACCCGAAGGGGACTATCCAACTACGAGCAGTACTTC
CASTRRGLSNYEQYF
>TRBV18|NA|TRBJ2-7|NA
TGTGCCAGCTCACCACTCCGGGACATACCCTACGAGCAGTACTTC
CASSPLRDIPYEQYF
>TRBV11-2|few|TRBJ2-7|NA
TGTGCCAGCAGCTTAGCGGGAGCGACCTACGAGCAGTACTTC
CASSLAGATYEQYF
>TRBV18|NA|TRBJ1-5|NA
TGTGCCAGCTCACCAGGCAGGGGCGATCAGCCCCAGCATTTT
CASSPGRGDQPQHF
>TRBV5-1|NA|TRBJ2-1|NA
TGCGCCAGCAGTCCCGAAAAAGGGGCGTCGGGCTACAATGAGCAGTTCTTC
CASSPEKGASGYNEQFF
>TRBV19|NA|TRBJ2-5|TRBD2
TGTGCCAGTAGTATAGAGGTTGGTACTAGCGGGAGTGGCGAGACCCAGTACTTC
CASSIEVGTSGSGETQYF
>TRBV11-1|NA|TRBJ2-7|TRBD2
TGTGCCAGCAGCCTTCGGACTAGCGGCTCCTACGAGCAGTACTTC
CASSLRTSGSYEQYF
>TRBV5-1|NA|TRBJ1-1|NA
TGCGCCAGCAGCTTGGTGGCGGGGGCTTCTGAAGCTTTCTTT
CASSLVAGASEAFF
>TRBV24-1|NA|TRBJ1-5|TRBD1
TGTGCCACCAGTGATTTACCCCGGGACAGAGAAATTTATAGCAATCAGCCCCAGCATTTT
CATSDLPRDREIYSNQPQHF
>TRBV5-4|NA|TRBJ2-5|TRBD1
TGTGCCAGCAGCTCAGGACAGGGAGGCCAAGAGACCCAGTACTTC
CASSSGQGGQETQYF
>TRBV2|NA|TRBJ2-2|TRBD1
TGTGCCAGCAGTAGACAGGGAACGGGCGCGAACACCGGGGAGCTGTTTTTT
CASSRQGTGANTGELFF
>TRBV7-9|NA|TRBJ2-7|NA
TGTGCCAGCAGACTAGAGGGCGCCTACGAGCAGTACTTC
CASRLEGAYEQYF
>TRBV10-1|NA|TRBJ1-4|NA
TGCGCCAGCAGTGATCCAGGGGACGAAAAACTGTTTTTT
CASSDPGDEKLFF
>TRBV6-2/TRBV6-3|NA|TRBJ2-3|TRBD2
TGTGCCAGCAGTTCCGGACTAGCGGGAGGGGGCACAGATACGCAGTATTTT
CASSSGLAGGGTDTQYF
>TRBV6-4|NA|TRBJ2-3|TRBD2
TGTGCCAGCAGTGATACTGCAGCGGGAGGGCCAGATACGCAGTATTTT
CASSDTAAGGPDTQYF